A selection of T cell receptor beta chains follows, all from one sample in a study of metastatic and nonmetastatic thyroid tumors. TCRdb ran MiXCR on the PCR reads. The data show more than 90,000 clones, with roughly 13% seen just once and roughly 10% held by the top ten. Sequences were obtained from blood. Source of these receptors: a female donor with papillary thyroid cancer or a benign thyroid nodule (not recorded which). Some clones in this sample may be carry-over from other donors' samples. Both conserved end residues are part of each CDR3. A D gene is named only where the DNA matches it firmly. Not every row has a clone size; where given, it reads once, few, many or a size class.

>many|TRBV12-3/TRBV12-4|TRBJ2-5|-
CASSPGNQETQYF
TGTGCCAGCAGTCCCGGGAATCAAGAGACCCAGTACTTC
>many|TRBV12-3/TRBV12-4|TRBJ2-2|-
CASSFTGTVTVGELFF
TGTGCCAGCAGTTTCACCGGGACGGTGACTGTGGGGGAGCTGTTTTTT
>many|TRBV30|TRBJ2-3|-
CAWSGTDTQYF
TGTGCCTGGAGTGGCACAGATACGCAGTATTTT
>-|TRBV5-1|TRBJ1-1|-
CASSHAQGHTEAFF
TGCGCCAGCAGCCATGCGCAAGGGCACACTGAAGCTTTCTTT
>many|TRBV28|TRBJ2-1|TRBD2
CASSLSGLAGGNEQFF
TGTGCCAGCAGTTTATCGGGACTAGCGGGAGGAAATGAGCAGTTCTTC
>many|TRBV6-1|TRBJ1-2|-
CASSDIRKGYYGYTF
TGTGCCAGCAGTGACATAAGAAAAGGGTACTATGGCTACACCTTC
>many|TRBV6-1|TRBJ2-7|-
CASSSTGTSSYEQYF
TGTGCCAGCAGTTCGACCGGGACATCCTCCTACGAGCAGTACTTC
>many|TRBV28|TRBJ2-1|-
CASSTPTEQFF
TGTGCCAGCAGTACGCCTACCGAGCAGTTCTTC
>few|TRBV9|TRBJ2-2|-
CAISVGCDTGELFF
TGTGCCATCAGCGTAGGATGTGACACCGGGGAGCTGTTTTTT
>many|TRBV27|TRBJ2-1|-
CASSVGGGEFF
TGTGCCAGCAGCGTGGGAGGGGGGGAGTTCTTC
>many|TRBV24-1|TRBJ2-3|TRBD2
CATGIRTSGDTQYF
TGTGCCACCGGAATAAGGACTAGCGGAGATACGCAGTATTTT
>many|TRBV12-3/TRBV12-4|TRBJ2-1|-
CASSPTRDNHLYNEQFF
TGTGCCAGCAGCCCTACCCGAGACAATCACCTCTACAATGAGCAGTTCTTC
>many|TRBV7-9|TRBJ2-5|TRBD1
CASSPRTGGETQYF
TGTGCCAGCAGCCCCCGGACAGGGGGCGAGACCCAGTACTTC
>many|TRBV7-7|TRBJ2-2|-
CASSATGLGGELFF
TGTGCTAGCAGTGCCACAGGGCTGGGCGGGGAGCTGTTTTTT
>many|TRBV28|TRBJ2-2|-
CASRVDYNTGELFF
TGTGCCAGCAGGGTAGACTATAACACCGGGGAGCTGTTTTTT
>many|TRBV7-3|TRBJ2-1|-
CASSSVAASSYNEQFF
TGTGCCAGCAGCTCCGTAGCGGCGAGCTCCTACAATGAGCAGTTCTTC
>many|TRBV7-9|TRBJ2-1|TRBD2
CASSALAESRDEQFF
TGTGCCAGCAGCGCTCTAGCGGAATCGAGGGATGAGCAGTTCTTC
>many|TRBV18|TRBJ1-2|-
CASSPERGSIGYTF
TGTGCCAGCTCACCAGAGCGGGGGTCGATTGGCTACACCTTC
>many|TRBV11-1|TRBJ2-3|TRBD2
CASSLATELAGGDTQYF
TGTGCCAGCAGCTTAGCGACTGAGCTAGCGGGGGGGGATACGCAGTATTTT
>many|TRBV20-1|TRBJ2-3|-
CSARAVREQDTQYF
TGCAGTGCTAGAGCGGTGAGGGAACAAGATACGCAGTATTTT
>many|TRBV6-2/TRBV6-3|TRBJ2-7|TRBD1
CASNRQGFVGSYEQYF
TGTGCCAGCAATCGACAGGGGTTCGTGGGCTCCTACGAGCAGTACTTC
>-|TRBV24-1|TRBJ2-5|-
CSTSDSQHGVRETQYF
TGTTCCACCAGTGATTCACAACACGGGGTGAGGGAGACCCAGTACTTC
>many|TRBV7-8|TRBJ2-1|TRBD2
CASSFASGRFDNEQFF
TGTGCCAGCAGCTTCGCTAGCGGGAGGTTCGACAATGAGCAGTTCTTC
>few|TRBV6-2/TRBV6-3|TRBJ1-1|TRBD1
CASSYVQGAEAFF
TGTGCCAGCAGTTACGTACAGGGGGCTGAAGCTTTCTTT
>-|TRBV5-6|TRBJ1-6|-
CASSPPGGGSSPLHF
TGTGCCAGCAGCCCCCCGGGGGGGGGCAGTTCACCCCTCCACTTT
>few|TRBV24-1|TRBJ2-7|-
CATSVSGAQEQYF
TGTGCCACCAGTGTTTCAGGGGCTCAAGAGCAGTACTTC
>many|TRBV28|TRBJ1-5|-
CASSLYPGRGPGKGNQPQHF
TGTGCCAGCAGTTTATACCCCGGGCGGGGTCCAGGAAAGGGCAATCAGCCCCAGCATTTT
>many|TRBV19|TRBJ2-7|-
CASSIGMRGSPPSYEQYF
TGTGCCAGTAGTATAGGCATGAGGGGGTCCCCCCCCTCCTACGAGCAGTACTTC
>many|TRBV20-1|TRBJ1-2|-
CSAPPPDSEYYGYTF
TGCAGTGCTCCCCCCCCAGACAGTGAATACTATGGCTACACCTTC
>many|TRBV29-1|TRBJ2-5|-
CSIERETQYF
TGCAGCATTGAACGGGAGACCCAGTACTTC
>many|TRBV27|TRBJ1-5|-
CASISPGHRHF
TGTGCCAGCATCTCACCGGGACATCGACATTTT
>many|TRBV28|TRBJ2-1|TRBD1
CASRRTGGRNEQFF
TGTGCCAGCCGTCGGACAGGGGGCAGAAATGAGCAGTTCTTC
>many|TRBV4-2|TRBJ2-6|-
CASSLGGPMGRFSGANVLTF
TGTGCCAGCAGCCTAGGAGGTCCAATGGGGCGATTCTCTGGGGCCAACGTCCTGACTTTC
>many|TRBV20-1|TRBJ1-6|TRBD1
CSARTARGRLNNSPLHF
TGCAGTGCTAGAACCGCAAGGGGGCGGCTCAATAATTCACCCCTCCACTTT
>many|TRBV29-1|TRBJ2-1|TRBD2
CSGGTSGNNEQFF
TGCAGCGGGGGGACTAGCGGGAACAATGAGCAGTTCTTC
>-|TRBV28|TRBJ2-1|-
CASSSPGCRASNEQFF
TGTGCCAGCAGTTCCCCCGGCTGTAGGGCTAGCAATGAGCAGTTCTTC
>-|TRBV18|TRBJ1-1|-
CASSPPIPGGNTEAFF
TGTGCCAGCTCACCACCTATTCCGGGAGGGAACACTGAAGCTTTCTTT
>many|TRBV6-2/TRBV6-3|TRBJ2-4|-
CASSNISGPKNIQYF
TGTGCCAGCAGTAACATCTCCGGGCCCAAAAACATTCAGTACTTC
>many|TRBV20-1|TRBJ1-2|-
CSAVQSYYGYTF
TGCAGTGCTGTACAGTCTTACTATGGCTACACCTTC
>-|TRBV12-3/TRBV12-4|TRBJ1-1|-
CASSFRGEAFF
TGTGCCAGCAGTTTTAGGGGCGAAGCTTTCTTT
>many|TRBV20-1|TRBJ2-7|TRBD1
CSARGSGTASTYEQYF
TGCAGTGCTAGAGGTTCTGGGACAGCATCGACCTACGAGCAGTACTTC
>many|TRBV9|TRBJ2-2|TRBD2
CASSALAGGTGELFF
TGTGCCAGCAGCGCCCTAGCGGGAGGGACCGGGGAGCTGTTTTTT
>-|TRBV6-5|TRBJ1-1|-
CASSYPGTGPEAFF
TGTGCCAGCAGTTACCCTGGTACAGGGCCTGAAGCTTTCTTT
>few|TRBV6-1|TRBJ1-2|TRBD1
CASRRDSFGGYTF
TGTGCCAGCAGACGGGACAGTTTTGGAGGCTACACCTTC
>many|TRBV7-8|TRBJ2-7|-
CASSLGRGYEQYF
TGTGCCAGCAGCTTAGGCAGGGGCTACGAGCAGTACTTC
>many|TRBV27|TRBJ1-1|-
CASSLGGSAEAFF
TGTGCCAGCAGTTTAGGGGGCAGCGCTGAAGCTTTCTTT
>many|TRBV5-6|TRBJ2-7|-
CASSLYNSYEQYF
TGTGCCAGCAGCTTGTACAACTCCTACGAGCAGTACTTC
>-|TRBV11-2|TRBJ2-3|TRBD2
CASSLEGGRVCDTQYF
TGTGCCAGCAGCTTAGAGGGCGGGAGGGTATGTGATACGCAGTATTTT
>-|TRBV7-8|TRBJ1-3|-
CASSLYRLVNTIYF
TGTGCCAGCAGCTTATACCGACTTGTAAACACCATATATTTT
>many|TRBV19|TRBJ1-5|TRBD1
CASSIGTGTGQPQHF
TGTGCCAGTAGTATTGGGACAGGGACGGGACAGCCCCAGCATTTT
>many|TRBV18|TRBJ2-2|TRBD2
CASSSLAGGPSGELFF
TGTGCCAGCTCGTCCCTAGCGGGAGGGCCCTCCGGGGAGCTGTTTTTT